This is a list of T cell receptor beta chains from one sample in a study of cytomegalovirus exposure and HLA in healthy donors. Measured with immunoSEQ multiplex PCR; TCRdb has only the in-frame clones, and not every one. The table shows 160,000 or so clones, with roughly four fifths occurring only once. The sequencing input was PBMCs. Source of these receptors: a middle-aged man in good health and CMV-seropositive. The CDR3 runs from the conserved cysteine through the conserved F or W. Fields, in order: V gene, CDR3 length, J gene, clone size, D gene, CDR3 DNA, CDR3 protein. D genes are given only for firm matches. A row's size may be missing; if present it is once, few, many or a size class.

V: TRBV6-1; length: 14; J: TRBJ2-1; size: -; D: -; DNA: TGTGCCAGCAGAAACAGGGTTGCGGCCAATGAGCAGTTCTTC; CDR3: CASRNRVAANEQFF
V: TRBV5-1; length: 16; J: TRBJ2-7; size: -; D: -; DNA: TGCGCCAGCAGCTTGAACAGGCAGGGGGGAGACTACGAGCAGTACTTC; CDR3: CASSLNRQGGDYEQYF
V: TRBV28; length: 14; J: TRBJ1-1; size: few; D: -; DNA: TGTGCCAGCAGACCCCCCGCGTTGAACACTGAAGCTTTCTTT; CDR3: CASRPPALNTEAFF
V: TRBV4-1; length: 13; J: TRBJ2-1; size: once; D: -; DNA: TGCGCCAGCAGCCATACAGGGTTGGGTGAGCAGTTCTTC; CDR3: CASSHTGLGEQFF
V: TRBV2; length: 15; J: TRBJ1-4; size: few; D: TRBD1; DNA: TGTGCCAGCAGCTTCAGGGGGTTGGCTAATGAAAAACTGTTTTTT; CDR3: CASSFRGLANEKLFF
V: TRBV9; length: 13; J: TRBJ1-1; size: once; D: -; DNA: TGTGCCAGCAGCGCAAACGGGAACACTGAAGCTTTCTTT; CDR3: CASSANGNTEAFF
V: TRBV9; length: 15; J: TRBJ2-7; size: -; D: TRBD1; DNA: TGTGCCAGCAGCGCGGATCCCACAGGGGCCTACGAGCAGTACTTC; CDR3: CASSADPTGAYEQYF
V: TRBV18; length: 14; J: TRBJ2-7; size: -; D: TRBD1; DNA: TGTGCCAGCTCAAGACAGGGGACCTCCTACGAGCAGTACTTC; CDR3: CASSRQGTSYEQYF
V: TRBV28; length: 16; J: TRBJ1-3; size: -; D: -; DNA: TGTGCCAGCAGTTTTCGGCCGACAGGCTCTGGAAACACCATATATTTT; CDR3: CASSFRPTGSGNTIYF
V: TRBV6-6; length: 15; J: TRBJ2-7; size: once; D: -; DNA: TGTGCCAGCAGCCGCGGCAGGGGAGTTGGGGTTGAGCAGTACTTC; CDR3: CASSRGRGVGVEQYF
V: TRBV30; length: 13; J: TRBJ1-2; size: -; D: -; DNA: TGTGCCTGGAGTGCCTCGTTCAACTATGGCTACACCTTC; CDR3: CAWSASFNYGYTF
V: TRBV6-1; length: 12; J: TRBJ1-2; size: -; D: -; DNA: TGTGCCAGCAGTTTTAGTGGAGGTGGCTACACCTTC; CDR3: CASSFSGGGYTF
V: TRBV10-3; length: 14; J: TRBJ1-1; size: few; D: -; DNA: TGTGCCATCAGTGAAAGCCAGGGGTTCACTGAAGCTTTCTTT; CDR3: CAISESQGFTEAFF
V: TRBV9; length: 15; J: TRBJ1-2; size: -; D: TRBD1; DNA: TGTGCCAGCAGCGCAAACAGGGGAACTAACTATGGCTACACCTTC; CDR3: CASSANRGTNYGYTF
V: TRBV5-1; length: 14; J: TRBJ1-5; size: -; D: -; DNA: TGCGCCAGCAGCTCGGACGGCCACGGGGAGGCCCAGCATTTT; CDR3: CASSSDGHGEAQHF
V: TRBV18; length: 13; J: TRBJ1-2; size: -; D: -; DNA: TGTGCCAGCTCACCCGGGGGGAACTATGGCTACACCTTC; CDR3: CASSPGGNYGYTF
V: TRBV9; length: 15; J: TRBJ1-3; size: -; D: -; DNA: TGTGCCAGCACCAGCCACGGGGGGTCAGGAAACACCATATATTTT; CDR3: CASTSHGGSGNTIYF
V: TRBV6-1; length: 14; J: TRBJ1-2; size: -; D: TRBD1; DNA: TGTGCCAGCAGTCCCGGGACAGCGGTGCATGGCTACACCTTC; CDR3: CASSPGTAVHGYTF
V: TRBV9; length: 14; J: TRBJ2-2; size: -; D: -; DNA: TGTGCCAGCAGCGTTAGGAGTAACACCGGGGAGCTGTTTTTT; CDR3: CASSVRSNTGELFF
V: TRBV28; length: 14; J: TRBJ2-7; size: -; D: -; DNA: TGTGCCAGCAGTCCCAGGCTCGGGACCTACGAGCAGTACTTC; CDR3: CASSPRLGTYEQYF